The rows below give T cell receptor beta chains drawn from one sample of a study of blood T cell repertoires in COVID-19. Repertoires were generated with immunoSEQ multiplex PCR, while TCRdb's copy carries only in-frame clones and drops some. The sample consists of 120,000 to 150,000 clones, over 80% of them appearing once. Sequenced: peripheral blood. These receptors were taken from a woman aged 40 to 50 with active or convalescent COVID-19. Both conserved end residues are trimmed from each CDR3. Each record gives: D gene, V gene, CDR3 protein. The D gene is left open where the match is weak.

>.|TRBV28
ASSPWGGAYGYT
>TRBD1|TRBV7-9
ASSKDTGGHSPLH
>TRBD2|TRBV10-3
AISPGTSGEQY
>.|TRBV7-2
ASSYTNRGTEAF
>TRBD1|TRBV28
ASRFPGGLNSPLH
>.|TRBV11-2
ASSLGGVSGNTIY
>.|TRBV6-5
ASRLQVRSNQPQH
>.|TRBV14
ASSDSGVMDRSGANVLT
>.|TRBV4-2
ASSQVGLYQETQY
>TRBD2|TRBV6-6
ASVRTSGHNEQF
>TRBD2|TRBV6-5
ASSYPGGAYNEQF
>TRBD1|TRBV2
ASSAQGASSGNTIY
>.|TRBV5-1
ASSLDSSEQY
>.|TRBV11-3
ASSLEGDRSSFSSYNEQF
>TRBD1|TRBV5-4
ASSSPPGQGNSPLH
>.|TRBV19
ASSIPGLRTEAF
>TRBD2|TRBV5-4
ASSPSGRGSYNEQF
>TRBD1|TRBV5-6
ASRRQGNYGYT
>TRBD2|TRBV5-1
ASTIAGSTGELF
>.|TRBV29-1
SVVKGQGIQY
>TRBD1|TRBV7-8
ASSFGQGPNYGYT
>TRBD1|TRBV7-8
ASSPGTGTNYGYT
>.|TRBV19
ANLPGTRGSPLH
>.|TRBV5-6
ASSFLAGAGPLH
>TRBD2|TRBV28
ASSFAGGKETQY
>.|TRBV9
ASSATAGPLYGYT
>TRBD1|TRBV19
ASRHLGTAQETQY
>.|TRBV2
ASRDREDTGELF
>.|TRBV14
ASSPPGMNTEAF
>TRBD2|TRBV5-1
ASSFKGGSGGPSYEQY
>TRBD2|TRBV5-6
ASSHSGGAYEQF
>TRBD1|TRBV18
ASSPGTGAGGYT
>.|TRBV18
ASSPRPDYGYT
>.|TRBV12-3/TRBV12-4
ASDGHTYGYT
>TRBD2|TRBV29-1
SVDLLAGETQY
>.|TRBV29-1
SGGPNVDNGYT
>TRBD1|TRBV24-1
ATSDLRVGTGVNTGELF
>TRBD2|TRBV7-6
ASSLVPAGGTDTQY
>TRBD1|TRBV15
ATGPRGDYGYT
>TRBD1|TRBV6-2/TRBV6-3
ASSQGTGAQETQY
>TRBD1|TRBV5-1
ASSSDRGNTEAF
>.|TRBV6-1
ASSEVARARGAQETQY
>.|TRBV9
ASGADVLRHTDTQY
>TRBD1|TRBV5-8
ASSLATGGYEQY
>TRBD1|TRBV7-2
ASSFGGGQGASGELF
>TRBD1|TRBV10-2
ASSERSRDRGYTEAF
>.|TRBV28
ASSPGGAGDYGYT
>TRBD1|TRBV19
ASSIVWDRTNTEAF
>TRBD2|TRBV6-5
ASSFISSGSYEQY
>TRBD2|TRBV11-2
ASSRAPLAGASTDTQY
>.|TRBV10-2
ASQQAGRGNSPLH
>TRBD2|TRBV14
ASSRGGNEQF
>.|TRBV18
ASSPRDTGELF
>.|TRBV7-2
ASSSGAVRGEKLF
>TRBD1|TRBV18
ASFITRGLGTEAF
>.|TRBV9
ASSPRNPLTSLQLDTQY
>.|TRBV28
ASSFWTVNYGYT
>.|TRBV7-9
ASSLGRGGATNEKLF
>TRBD2|TRBV2
ASRAGTSLEGEQF